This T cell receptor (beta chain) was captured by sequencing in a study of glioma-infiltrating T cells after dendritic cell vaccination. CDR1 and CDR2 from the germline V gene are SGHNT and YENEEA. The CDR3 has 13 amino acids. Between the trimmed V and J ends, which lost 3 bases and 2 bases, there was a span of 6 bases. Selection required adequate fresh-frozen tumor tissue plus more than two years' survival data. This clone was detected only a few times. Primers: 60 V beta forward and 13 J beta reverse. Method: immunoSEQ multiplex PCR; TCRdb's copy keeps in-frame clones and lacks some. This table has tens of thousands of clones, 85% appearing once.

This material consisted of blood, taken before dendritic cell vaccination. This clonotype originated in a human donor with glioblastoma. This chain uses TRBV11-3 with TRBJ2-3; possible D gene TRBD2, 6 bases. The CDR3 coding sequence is TGTGCCAGCAGCTTGGGACTCACAGATACGCAGTATTTT. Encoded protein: CASSLGLTDTQYF.